The entry that follows covers one T cell receptor beta chain sequence. From the RACE reads, TCRdb called clonotypes with MiXCR, one entry per CDR3 protein. The data contain some 380,000 distinct CDR3 sequences, 4.8% of them singletons. The data were taken from a study of human T cells and chemical hapten exposure. Study in general: Subjects had 2% DPC placed on 2 cm by 2 cm of upper inner arm skin for sensitization.

Time point reported: patch test 1, 2 weeks after DPC sensitization. Treatment described: therapeutic diphenylcyclopropenone sensitization with weekly scalp DPC. V was pared by 4 bases and J by 4 bases, with 13 bases between. The V gene's germline CDR1 is SQVTM and CDR2 ANQGSEA. The CDR3 covers 14 residues. V is TRBV29-1 and J is TRBJ1-4; no definite D call. The sequencing here drew on whole blood, taken in connection with sensitization to the hapten diphenylcyclopropenone (DPC). This sequence originates from a woman in her forties or fifties with alopecia areata. Some clones in this sample may be carry-over from other donors' samples. The CDR3 here is CSVAHRTDNEKLFF. CDR3 nucleotides: TGCAGCGTTGCCCACCGGACTGATAATGAAAAACTGTTTTTT.